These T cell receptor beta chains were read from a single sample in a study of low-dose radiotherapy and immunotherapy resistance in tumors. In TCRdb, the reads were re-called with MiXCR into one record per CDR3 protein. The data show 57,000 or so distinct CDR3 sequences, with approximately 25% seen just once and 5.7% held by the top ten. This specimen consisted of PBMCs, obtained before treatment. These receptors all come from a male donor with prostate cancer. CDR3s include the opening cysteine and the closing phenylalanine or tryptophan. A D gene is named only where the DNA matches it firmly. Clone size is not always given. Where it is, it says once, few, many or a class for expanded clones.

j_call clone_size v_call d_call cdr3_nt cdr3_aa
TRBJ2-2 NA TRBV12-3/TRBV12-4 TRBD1 TGTGCCAGCAGCAGGGGACAGCCGAACACCGGGGAGCTGTTTTTT CASSRGQPNTGELFF
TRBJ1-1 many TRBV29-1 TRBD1 TGCAGCGTGGCCCCGAGACAGGGGATGAACACTGAAGCTTTCTTT CSVAPRQGMNTEAFF
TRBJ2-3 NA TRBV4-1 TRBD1 TGCGCCAGCAGCACACAGGGGAAGACAGATACGCAGTATTTT CASSTQGKTDTQYF
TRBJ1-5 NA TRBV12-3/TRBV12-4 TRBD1 TGTGCCAGCAGTTACTCAAGTACAGGGGGCGGGCAGCCCCAGCATTTT CASSYSSTGGGQPQHF
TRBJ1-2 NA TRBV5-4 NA TGTGCCAGCAGCCCAGACCTGGGCGGCTATGGCTACACCTTC CASSPDLGGYGYTF
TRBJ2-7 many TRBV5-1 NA TGCGCCAGCAGTGATGACAGATCCTACGAGCAGTACTTC CASSDDRSYEQYF
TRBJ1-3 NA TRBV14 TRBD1 TGTGCCAGCAGCTCGACAGGGTTTGCTGGAAACACCATATATTTT CASSSTGFAGNTIYF
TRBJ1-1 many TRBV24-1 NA TGTGCCACCAGTGATTTAAGATCCCCTCAAGCTTTCTTT CATSDLRSPQAFF
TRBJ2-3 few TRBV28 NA TGTGCCAGCAGTCTCGGAGGGCCGGTAGATACGCAGTATTTT CASSLGGPVDTQYF
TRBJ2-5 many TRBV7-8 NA TGTGCCAGCAGCCCTTTAGCCATGGTTGGGGAGACCCAGTACTTC CASSPLAMVGETQYF
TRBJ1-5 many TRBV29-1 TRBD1 TGCAGCGCCGTGACAGGGGCTGACAATCAGCCCCAGCATTTT CSAVTGADNQPQHF
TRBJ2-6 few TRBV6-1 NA TGTGCCAGCAGTGGTAAGAGCTCTGGGGCCAACGTCCTGACTTTC CASSGKSSGANVLTF
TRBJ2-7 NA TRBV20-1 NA TGCAGTGCCGTAACAGGGTACGAGCAGTACTTC CSAVTGYEQYF
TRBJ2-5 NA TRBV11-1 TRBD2 TGTGCCAGCAGCGGCGGGACTAGGGGGACCCAGTACTTC CASSGGTRGTQYF
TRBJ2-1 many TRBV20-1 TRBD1 TGCAGTGCTGGGAAGGGGGCTTTGAATGAGCAGTTCTTC CSAGKGALNEQFF
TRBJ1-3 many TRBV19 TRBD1 TGTGCCACCTCCAGGGGGTCCGGAAACACCATATATTTT CATSRGSGNTIYF
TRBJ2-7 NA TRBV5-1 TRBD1 TGCGCCAGCAGCTTGACAGGGGGCCAGGTCGAGCAGTACTTC CASSLTGGQVEQYF
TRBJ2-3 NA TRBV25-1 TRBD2 TGTGCCAGCACAGGGACTAGCGGCCCACGGGGGGCGCAGTATTTT CASTGTSGPRGAQYF
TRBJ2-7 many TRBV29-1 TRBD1 TGCAGCGCAACCGGGACAGCCTACGAGCAGTACTTC CSATGTAYEQYF
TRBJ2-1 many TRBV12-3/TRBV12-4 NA TGTGCCAGCAGTTTGTGGGACAATGAGCAGTTCTTC CASSLWDNEQFF
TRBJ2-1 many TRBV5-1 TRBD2 TGCGCCAGCAGCTTAGGACTAGGTAACACCTACAATGAGCAGTTCTTC CASSLGLGNTYNEQFF
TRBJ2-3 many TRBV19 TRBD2 TGTGCCAGTAGTATCCGGACTAGCAATACGCAGTATTTT CASSIRTSNTQYF
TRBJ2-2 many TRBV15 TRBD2 TGTGCCACCAGCAGGGGGGGGTTGTCCGGGGAGCTGTTTTTT CATSRGGLSGELFF
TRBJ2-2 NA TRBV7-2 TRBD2 TGTGCCAGCAGCCGCCTAGCGGGGGTGGGCGGGGAGCTGTTTTTT CASSRLAGVGGELFF
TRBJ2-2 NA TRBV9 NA TGTGCCAGCAGCGTAGCGGGTAGCGTGCCCACGAACACCGGGGAGCTGTTTTTT CASSVAGSVPTNTGELFF
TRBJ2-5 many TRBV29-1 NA TGCAGCCTACGGGCAAGAGGGACCCAGTACTTC CSLRARGTQYF
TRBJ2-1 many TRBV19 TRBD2 TGTGCCAGTAGTATCCGGACTAGCGGGAGTTTCTACAATGAGCAGTTCTTC CASSIRTSGSFYNEQFF
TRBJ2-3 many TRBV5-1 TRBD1 TGCGCCAGCAGCCCTCGGACAGGGTCAGATACGCAGTATTTT CASSPRTGSDTQYF
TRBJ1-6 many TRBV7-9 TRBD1 TGTGCCAGCAGCCTCAGTCGGGGACAGGGGATTAATTCACCCCTCCACTTT CASSLSRGQGINSPLHF
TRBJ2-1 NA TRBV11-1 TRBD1 TGTGCCAGCAGCTCGGGACAGTCAGTGAGGACTGAGCAGTTCTTC CASSSGQSVRTEQFF
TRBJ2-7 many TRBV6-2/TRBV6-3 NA TGTGCCAGCAGTTACCCCGACCGACCGGCCTACGAGCAGTACTTC CASSYPDRPAYEQYF
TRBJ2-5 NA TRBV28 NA TGTGCCAGCAGGACGACAGTCCCAGAGACCCAGTACTTC CASRTTVPETQYF
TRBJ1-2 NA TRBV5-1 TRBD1 TGCGCCAGCAGCTTGGCGACAGGGGACGGGAACTATGGCTACACCTTC CASSLATGDGNYGYTF
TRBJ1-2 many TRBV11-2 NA TGTGCCAGCAGCTTTCAGGGAGACTATGGCTACACCTTC CASSFQGDYGYTF
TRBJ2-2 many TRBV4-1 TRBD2 TGCGCCAGCAGCCAAGAAGCTAGCGGGATCCCCGGGGAGCTGTTTTTT CASSQEASGIPGELFF
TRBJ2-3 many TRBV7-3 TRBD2 TGTGCCAGCAGCTCGGGACTAGGGAGCACAGATACGCAGTATTTT CASSSGLGSTDTQYF
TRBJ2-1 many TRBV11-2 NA TGTGCCAGCAGCTTAGACCCATACAATGAGCAGTTCTTC CASSLDPYNEQFF
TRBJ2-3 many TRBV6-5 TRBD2 TGTGCCAGCAGTTACTCCGCTAGCGGGGGGACAGATACGCAGTATTTT CASSYSASGGTDTQYF
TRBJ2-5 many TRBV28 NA TGTGCCAGCAGTTTAGGAACAGCTGCCTTGGAGACCCAGTACTTC CASSLGTAALETQYF
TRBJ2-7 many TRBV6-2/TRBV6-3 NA TGTGCCAGCAGTTACGGAGTTGAACAGGTCGGCTACGAGCAGTACTTC CASSYGVEQVGYEQYF
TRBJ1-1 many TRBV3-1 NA TGTGCCAGCGCGGACAGACTAATGAACACTGAAGCTTTCTTT CASADRLMNTEAFF
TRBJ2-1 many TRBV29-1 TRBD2 TGCAGCGTTGAGGCCGTTCTAGCGGGGGAGCAGTTCTTC CSVEAVLAGEQFF
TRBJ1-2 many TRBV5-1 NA TGCGCCAGCAGCCCGGGGACTTCTCCGGACGTGAATGGCTACACCTTC CASSPGTSPDVNGYTF
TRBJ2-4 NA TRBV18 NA TGTGCCAGCTCACCTCCGGGACTAGCCAAAAACATTCAGTACTTC CASSPPGLAKNIQYF
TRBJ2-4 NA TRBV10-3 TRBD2 TGTGCCATCAGTGGGACTAGCGGGAGATCCAAAAACATTCAGTACTTC CAISGTSGRSKNIQYF
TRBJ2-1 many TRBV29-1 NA TGCAGCGTTGCCCCCCGAAATCGGGCAAATGAGCAGTTCTTC CSVAPRNRANEQFF
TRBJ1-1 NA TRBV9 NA TGTGCCAGCAGCGTACGACTGGGGGTTGGTGCTGAAGCTTTCTTT CASSVRLGVGAEAFF
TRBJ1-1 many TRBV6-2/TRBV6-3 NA TGTGCCAGCAGTTACAGACCGACTGAAGCTTTCTTT CASSYRPTEAFF
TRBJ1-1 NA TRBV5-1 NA TGCGCCAGCAGCTTGGATGAGGGCTCGCACACTGAAGCTTTCTTT CASSLDEGSHTEAFF
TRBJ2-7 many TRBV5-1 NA TGCGCCAGCAGCTTGGAGCGGTCCTTCTACGAGCAGTACTTC CASSLERSFYEQYF
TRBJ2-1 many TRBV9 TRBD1 TGTGCCAGCAGCGACGAACAGGGGCCCTCCCCGTGGGAGCAGTTCTTC CASSDEQGPSPWEQFF
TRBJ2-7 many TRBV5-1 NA TGCGCCAGCAGCTTGGATGACAGTCCCTACGAGCAGTACTTC CASSLDDSPYEQYF
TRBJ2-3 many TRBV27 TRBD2 TGTGCCAGCCAACTAGCGTATAGCACAGATACGCAGTATTTT CASQLAYSTDTQYF
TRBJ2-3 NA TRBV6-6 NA TGTGCCAGCCAAGGACGTGAGGCTGATACGCAGTATTTT CASQGREADTQYF
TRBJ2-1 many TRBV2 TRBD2 TGTGCCAGCAGTCGACTAGCGGGAGCATACAATGAGCAGTTCTTC CASSRLAGAYNEQFF
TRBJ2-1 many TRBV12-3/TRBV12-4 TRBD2 TGTGCCAGCACCGGACTAGCGCAGAGCTCCTACAATGAGCAGTTCTTC CASTGLAQSSYNEQFF
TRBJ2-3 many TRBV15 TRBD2 TGTGCCACCAGCAGGGGACTAGCCACAGATACGCAGTATTTT CATSRGLATDTQYF
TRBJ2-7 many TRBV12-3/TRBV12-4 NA TGTGCCAGCAGTTTGGGGGGGCTGCAGCAGTACTTC CASSLGGLQQYF
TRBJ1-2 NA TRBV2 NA TGTGCCAGCAGTGTAAAGGATGGCTACACCTTC CASSVKDGYTF